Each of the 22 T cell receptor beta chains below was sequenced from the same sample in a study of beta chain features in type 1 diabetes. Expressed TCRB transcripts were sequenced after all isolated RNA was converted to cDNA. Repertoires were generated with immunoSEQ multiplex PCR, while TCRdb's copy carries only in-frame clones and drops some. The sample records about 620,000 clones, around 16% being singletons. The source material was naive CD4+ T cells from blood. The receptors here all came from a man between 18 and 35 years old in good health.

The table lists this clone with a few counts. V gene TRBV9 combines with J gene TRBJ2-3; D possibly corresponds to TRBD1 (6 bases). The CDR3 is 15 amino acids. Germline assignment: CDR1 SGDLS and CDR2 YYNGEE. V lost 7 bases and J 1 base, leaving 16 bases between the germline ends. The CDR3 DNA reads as TGTGCCAGCTCGGTTGAAACAGGGCGCACAGATACGCAGTATTTT. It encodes CASSVETGRTDTQYF.

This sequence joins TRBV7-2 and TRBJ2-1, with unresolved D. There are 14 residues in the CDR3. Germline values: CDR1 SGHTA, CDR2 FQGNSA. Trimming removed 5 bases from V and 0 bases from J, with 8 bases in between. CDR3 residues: CASSSRNSYNEQFF. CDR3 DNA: TGTGCCAGCAGCAGTCGGAACTCCTACAATGAGCAGTTCTTC.

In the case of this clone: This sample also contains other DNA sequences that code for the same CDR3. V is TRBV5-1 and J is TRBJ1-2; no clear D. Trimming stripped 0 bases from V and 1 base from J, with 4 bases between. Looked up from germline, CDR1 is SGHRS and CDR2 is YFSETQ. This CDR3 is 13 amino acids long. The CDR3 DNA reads TGCGCCAGCAGCTTGGACAGTAACTATGGCTACACCTTC. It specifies CASSLDSNYGYTF.

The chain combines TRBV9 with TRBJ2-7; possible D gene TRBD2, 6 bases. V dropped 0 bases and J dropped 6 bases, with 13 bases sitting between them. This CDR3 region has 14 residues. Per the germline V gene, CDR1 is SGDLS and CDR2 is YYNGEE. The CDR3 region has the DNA TGTGCCAGCAGCGTAGTCGGGGAGGTTGCCGAGCAGTACTTC. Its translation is CASSVVGEVAEQYF.

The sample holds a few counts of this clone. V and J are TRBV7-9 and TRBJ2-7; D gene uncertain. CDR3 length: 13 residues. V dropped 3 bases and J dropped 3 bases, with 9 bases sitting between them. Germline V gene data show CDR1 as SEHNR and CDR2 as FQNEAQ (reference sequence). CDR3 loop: CASSFGVRYEQYF. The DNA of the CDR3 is TGTGCCAGCAGCTTCGGTGTCCGCTACGAGCAGTACTTC.

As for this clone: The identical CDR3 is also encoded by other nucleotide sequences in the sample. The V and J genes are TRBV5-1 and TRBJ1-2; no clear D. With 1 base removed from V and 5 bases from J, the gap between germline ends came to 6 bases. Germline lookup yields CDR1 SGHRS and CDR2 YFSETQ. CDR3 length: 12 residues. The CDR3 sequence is CASSLPGYGYTF. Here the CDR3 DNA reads TGCGCCAGCAGCTTGCCGGGTTATGGCTACACCTTC.

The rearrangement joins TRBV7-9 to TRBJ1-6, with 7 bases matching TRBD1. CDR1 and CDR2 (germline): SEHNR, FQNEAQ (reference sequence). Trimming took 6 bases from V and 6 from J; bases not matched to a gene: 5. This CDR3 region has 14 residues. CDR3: CASSSTGLNSPLHF. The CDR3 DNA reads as TGTGCCAGCAGTTCGACAGGGCTTAATTCACCCCTCCACTTT.

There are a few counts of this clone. As DNA, the CDR3 is TGTGCCAGCAGCTTTTCCGGGACAGGGGCGTATGAAGCTTTCTTT. Protein sequence: CASSFSGTGAYEAFF. The V call is TRBV11-1, the J call TRBJ1-1, with TRBD1 matching 10 bases. From germline, CDR1 is SGHAT and CDR2 FQDESV (reference sequence). The junction had 8 bases not matched to a gene; V was cut back by 3 bases and J by 7 bases. The CDR3 consists of 15 residues.

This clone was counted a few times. This CDR3 is CASSLSRVGNTIYF. CDR3 nucleotide sequence: TGTGCCAGCAGCTTATCCAGGGTTGGAAACACCATATATTTT. The V call is TRBV7-6, the J call TRBJ1-3; possibly TRBD1 for D (5 bases). Trimming removed 2 bases at V and 3 bases at J, with 8 bases between. The germline CDR1 and CDR2 sequences are SGHVS and FNYEAQ. The CDR3 length is 14 residues.

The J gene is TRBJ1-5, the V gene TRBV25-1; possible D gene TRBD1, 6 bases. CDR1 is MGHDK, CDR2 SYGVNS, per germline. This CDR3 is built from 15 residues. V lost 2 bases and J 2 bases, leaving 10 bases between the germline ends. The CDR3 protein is CASSEGGRGNQPQHF. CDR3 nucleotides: TGTGCCAGCAGTGAAGGGGGGCGAGGCAATCAGCCCCAGCATTTT. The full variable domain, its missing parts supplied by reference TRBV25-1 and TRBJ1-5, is EADIYQTPRYLVIGTGKKITLECSQTMGHDKMYWYQQDPGMELHLIHYSYGVNSTEKGDLSSESTVSRIRTEHFPLTLESARPSHTSQYLCASSEGGRGNQPQHFGDGTRLSIL.

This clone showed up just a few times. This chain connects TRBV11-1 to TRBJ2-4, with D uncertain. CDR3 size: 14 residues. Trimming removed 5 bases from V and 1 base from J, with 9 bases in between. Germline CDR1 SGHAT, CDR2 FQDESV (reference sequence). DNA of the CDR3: TGTGCCAGCAGCACGGTCAAGGCCAAAAACATTCAGTACTTC. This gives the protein CASSTVKAKNIQYF.

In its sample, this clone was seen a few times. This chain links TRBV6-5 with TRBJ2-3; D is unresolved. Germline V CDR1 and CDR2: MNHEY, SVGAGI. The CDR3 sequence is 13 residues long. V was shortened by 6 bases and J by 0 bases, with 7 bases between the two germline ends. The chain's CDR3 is CASRPASTDTQYF. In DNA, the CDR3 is TGTGCCAGCAGGCCCGCTAGCACAGATACGCAGTATTTT.

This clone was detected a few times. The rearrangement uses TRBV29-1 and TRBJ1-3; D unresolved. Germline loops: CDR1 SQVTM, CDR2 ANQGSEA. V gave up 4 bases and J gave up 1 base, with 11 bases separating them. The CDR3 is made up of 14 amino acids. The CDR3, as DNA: TGCAGCGTTGGAGAGAGAACGTCTGGAAACACCATATATTTT. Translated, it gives CSVGERTSGNTIYF.

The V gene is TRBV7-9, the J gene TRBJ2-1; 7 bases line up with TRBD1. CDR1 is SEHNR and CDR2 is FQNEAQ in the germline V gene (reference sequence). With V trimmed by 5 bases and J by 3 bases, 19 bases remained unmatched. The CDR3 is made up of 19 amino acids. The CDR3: CASSRLDRARLPFYNEQFF. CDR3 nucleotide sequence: TGTGCCAGCAGCCGCCTCGACAGGGCCCGACTCCCCTTCTACAATGAGCAGTTCTTC. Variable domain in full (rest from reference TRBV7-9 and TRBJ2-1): DTGVSQNPRHKITKRGQNVTFRCDPISEHNRLYWYRQTLGQGPEFLTYFQNEAQLEKSRLLSDRFSAERPKGSFSTLEIQRTEQGDSAMYLCASSRLDRARLPFYNEQFFGPGTRLTVL.

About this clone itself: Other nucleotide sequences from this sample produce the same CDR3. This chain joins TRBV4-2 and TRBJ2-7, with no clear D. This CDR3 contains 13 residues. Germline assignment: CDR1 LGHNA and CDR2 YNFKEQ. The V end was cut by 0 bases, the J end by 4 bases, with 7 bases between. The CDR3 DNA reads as TGTGCCAGCAGCCAAGATTTAGCTTACGAGCAGTACTTC. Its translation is CASSQDLAYEQYF.

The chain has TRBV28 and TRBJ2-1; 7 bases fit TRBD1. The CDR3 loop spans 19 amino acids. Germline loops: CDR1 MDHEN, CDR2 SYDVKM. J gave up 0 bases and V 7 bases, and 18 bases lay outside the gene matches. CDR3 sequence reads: CASNLVGTAAPSSYNEQFF. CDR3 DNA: TGTGCCAGCAACTTGGTGGGGACAGCGGCCCCAAGCTCCTACAATGAGCAGTTCTTC.

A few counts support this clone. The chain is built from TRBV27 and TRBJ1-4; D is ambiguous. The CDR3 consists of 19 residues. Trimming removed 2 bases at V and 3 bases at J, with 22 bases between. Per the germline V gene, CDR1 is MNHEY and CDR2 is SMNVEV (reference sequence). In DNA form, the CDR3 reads TGTGCCAGCAGTTTAGCCGAGGGAGCTCCAAGAGGGTCTAATGAAAAACTGTTTTTT. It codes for CASSLAEGAPRGSNEKLFF.

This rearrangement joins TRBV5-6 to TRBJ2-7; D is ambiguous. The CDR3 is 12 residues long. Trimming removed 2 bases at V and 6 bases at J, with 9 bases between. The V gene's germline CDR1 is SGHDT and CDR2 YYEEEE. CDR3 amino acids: CASSLPSSEQYF. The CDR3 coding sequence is TGTGCCAGCAGCTTACCGTCGAGCGAGCAGTACTTC. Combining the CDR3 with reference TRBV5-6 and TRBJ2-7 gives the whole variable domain DAGVTQSPTHLIKTRGQQVTLRCSPKSGHDTVSWYQQALGQGPQFIFQYYEEEERQRGNFPDRFSGHQFPNYSSELNVNALLLGDSALYLCASSLPSSEQYFGPGTRLTVT.

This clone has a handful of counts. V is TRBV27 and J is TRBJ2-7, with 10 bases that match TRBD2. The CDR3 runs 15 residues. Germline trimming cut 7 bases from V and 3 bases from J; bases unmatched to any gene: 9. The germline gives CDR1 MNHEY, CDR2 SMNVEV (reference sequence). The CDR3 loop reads CASKGSGRRHYEQYF. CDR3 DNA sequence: TGTGCCAGCAAGGGTAGCGGGAGGCGGCACTACGAGCAGTACTTC.

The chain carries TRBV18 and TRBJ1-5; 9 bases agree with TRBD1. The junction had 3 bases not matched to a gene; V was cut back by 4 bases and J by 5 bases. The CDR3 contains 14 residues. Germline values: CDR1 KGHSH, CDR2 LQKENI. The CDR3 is CASSLGTGHQPQHF. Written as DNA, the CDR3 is TGTGCCAGCTCACTAGGGACAGGGCATCAGCCCCAGCATTTT.

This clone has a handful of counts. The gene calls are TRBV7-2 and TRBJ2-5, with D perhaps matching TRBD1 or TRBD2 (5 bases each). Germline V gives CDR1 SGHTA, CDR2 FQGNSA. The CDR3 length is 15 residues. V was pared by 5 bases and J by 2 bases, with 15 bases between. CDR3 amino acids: CASSTTWGPQETQYF. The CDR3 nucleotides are TGTGCCAGCAGCACCACCTGGGGACCACAAGAGACCCAGTACTTC. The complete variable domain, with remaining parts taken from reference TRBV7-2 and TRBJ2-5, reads GAGVSQSPSNKVTEKGKDVELRCDPISGHTALYWYRQSLGQGLEFLIYFQGNSAPDKSGLPSDRFSAERTGGSVSTLTIQRTQQEDSAVYLCASSTTWGPQETQYFGPGTRLLVL.

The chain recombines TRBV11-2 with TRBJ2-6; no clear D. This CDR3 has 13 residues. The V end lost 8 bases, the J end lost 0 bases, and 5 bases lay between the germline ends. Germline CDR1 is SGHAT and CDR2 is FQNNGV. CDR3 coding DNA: TGTGCCAGCGCCAACTCTGGGGCCAACGTCCTGACTTTC. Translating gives CASANSGANVLTF.